This TCR beta chain was captured in a study of regulatory T cells in long-lasting Graves disease. Building of the TCR beta libraries involved iRepertoire HTBI primers and Arm-PCR of CDR3 regions. TCRdb used MiXCR to reprocess the multiplex PCR reads, holding one entry per CDR3 protein. The sample yields approximately 400,000 distinct CDR3 sequences, roughly a sixth seen once. This sample's time point: newly diagnosed GD, antithyroid drugs for less than 3 months. Researchers made the TCR library from RNA that was extracted from PBMCs. Trimming took 3 bases from V and 0 from J, leaving 13 bases between them. The length of the CDR3 is 15 residues. Per the germline V gene, CDR1 is DFQATT and CDR2 is SNEGSKA (reference sequence). This clonotype was seen repeatedly, ten times or more.

This specimen consisted of peripheral blood mononuclear cells (PBMCs), obtained at new diagnosis, from a patient treated with antithyroid drugs. This chain uses TRBV20-1 with TRBJ2-3; D perhaps matches TRBD1 (6 bases). The receptor was derived from a female donor with Graves disease. The chain's CDR3 is CSASSMRGSTDTQYF. The CDR3 DNA reads TGCAGTGCTAGTTCCATGAGGGGGAGCACAGATACGCAGTATTTT.